This TCR beta chain comes out of a study of CD8+ T cells in alopecia areata. CDR1 and CDR2 from the germline V gene are MGHRA and YSYEKL. This CDR3 has 15 amino acids. V lost 1 base and J lost 10, with 16 bases in between. Study outcomes and limitations: Sequenced scalp T cells also include alphabeta T cells resident in normal skin.

Sequencing used cDNA as its template, made by extracting RNA and reverse transcribing it. Measured with immunoSEQ multiplex PCR; TCRdb has only the in-frame clones, and not every one. The repertoire holds approximately 98,000 clones, with 45% to 60% as singletons. This clone appeared once. Its antigen is not identified. The sample was NKG2D-low CD8+ T cells sorted from blood. This clonotype was sampled from a human donor with alopecia areata. The rearrangement uses TRBV4-1 and TRBJ1-4; D might be TRBD1 (5 bases). CDR3: CASSQGDSGWGKLFF. Written as DNA, the CDR3 is TGCGCCAGCAGCCAAGGGGACTCTGGGTGGGGAAAACTGTTTTTT.